The 17 T cell receptor beta chains presented below share a single source sample, sequenced in a study of T cell responses to AZD1222 COVID-19 vaccine. Profiled with immunoSEQ multiplex PCR; TCRdb holds only in-frame clones, not every one. The profile covers approximately 130,000 clones, with roughly 86% appearing a single time and more than 5.5% taken by the ten largest. The specimen comprised peripheral blood, sampled 28 days after the second AZD1222 dose. These receptors were collected from an adult who received the AZD1222 COVID-19 vaccine.

The V call is TRBV5-4, the J call TRBJ1-6; 8 bases are shared with TRBD1. Germline CDR1 SGHNT, CDR2 YYREEE (reference sequence). This CDR3 is built from 15 residues. Trimming cost V 0 bases and J 8 bases; bases outside gene matches: 4. The CDR3 sequence: CASSLETGADSPLHF. CDR3 in DNA: TGTGCCAGCAGCTTGGAGACAGGGGCGGATTCACCCCTCCACTTT.

The rearrangement links TRBV30 to TRBJ1-6, with 9 bases that match TRBD1. Germline trimming cut 1 base from V and 6 bases from J; bases unmatched to any gene: 4. The CDR3 length is 15 residues. Germline V gene lookup returns CDR1 GTSNPN and CDR2 SVGIG (reference sequence). In nucleotides, the CDR3 is TGTGCCTGGAGTGGACAGGGGGTTTTTAATTCACCCCTCCACTTT. It translates to CAWSGQGVFNSPLHF.

This chain uses TRBV6-4 with TRBJ2-1; no reliable D call. Germline V gives CDR1 MRHNA, CDR2 SNTAGT. With 2 bases removed from V and 0 bases from J, the gap between germline ends came to 17 bases. The CDR3 is 18 amino acids. This CDR3 is CASSDDGLLESSYNEQFF. Written as DNA, the CDR3 is TGTGCCAGCAGTGACGATGGTCTTTTGGAGTCCTCCTACAATGAGCAGTTCTTC.

V usage is TRBV4-1 and J usage is TRBJ2-1, with 9 bases that match TRBD2. Germline V CDR1 and CDR2: MGHRA, YSYEKL. The V and J ends lost 4 bases and 9 bases, in that order; junction bases with no gene match: 10. The CDR3 contains 15 residues. CDR3 in amino acids: CASSPLSGSGGEQFF. The CDR3 DNA reads TGCGCCAGCAGCCCGCTTAGCGGGAGTGGGGGTGAGCAGTTCTTC.

This sequence joins TRBV11-3 and TRBJ1-4; no definite D call. The V gene's germline CDR1 is SGHNT and CDR2 YENEEA. The germline V and J ends were trimmed by 2 bases and 14 bases, with 9 bases remaining between them. The CDR3 covers 11 residues. CDR3 DNA: TGTGCCAGCAGCTTAAAGGGTCGGCTGTTTTTT. Protein sequence: CASSLKGRLFF.

This clone came up once. V gene TRBV15 combines with J gene TRBJ1-4; TRBD1 matches at 8 bases. V shed 5 bases, J shed 7 bases, and the junction held 9 bases outside the gene matches. This CDR3 comprises 15 residues. The germline gives CDR1 LNHNV, CDR2 YYDKDF (reference sequence). The CDR3 DNA reads TGTGCCACCAGCGGTATCAGGGGGCGGGCTGAAAAACTGTTTTTT. Its protein product is CATSGIRGRAEKLFF.

V usage is TRBV27 and J usage is TRBJ2-1; 10 nucleotides line up with TRBD1. The ends lost 7 bases at V and 14 bases at J; junction bases unmatched: 5. The CDR3 length is 11 residues. Germline lookup yields CDR1 MNHEY and CDR2 SMNVEV (reference sequence). For the CDR3, the DNA is TGTGCCAGCAATCCGGACAGGGGGAAGTTCTTC. Translating gives CASNPDRGKFF.

The chain uses TRBV5-1 and TRBJ2-7; 8 nucleotides match TRBD1. Germline trimming cut 0 bases from V and 3 bases from J; bases unmatched to any gene: 2. The length of the CDR3 is 14 residues. CDR1 is SGHRS and CDR2 is YFSETQ in the germline V gene. As DNA, the CDR3 is TGCGCCAGCAGCTTGGGGACAGGGTACTACGAGCAGTACTTC. Protein sequence: CASSLGTGYYEQYF.

J is TRBJ1-1 and V is TRBV7-9, with D unclear. Germline V gives CDR1 SEHNR, CDR2 FQNEAQ (reference sequence). Trimming removed 5 bases at V and 3 bases at J, with 10 bases between. The CDR3 sequence is 13 residues long. CDR3 region: CASSLDGDTEAFF. CDR3 DNA sequence: TGTGCCAGCAGCCTAGACGGAGACACTGAAGCTTTCTTT.

The genes are TRBV28 and TRBJ1-2; 7 positions agree with TRBD1. The length of the CDR3 is 12 residues. Trimming removed 4 bases from V and 5 bases from J; junction bases left unmatched: 1. CDR1 and CDR2 (germline): MDHEN, SYDVKM. The CDR3 DNA sequence: TGTGCCAGCAGTTGGGGACAGTATGGCTACACCTTC. Encoded protein: CASSWGQYGYTF.

The chain combines TRBV5-4 with TRBJ1-1, with D maybe TRBD1 (6 bases). The CDR3 length is 17 residues. Trimming took off 0 bases at V and 3 bases at J, with 18 bases between the two ends. Looked up from germline, CDR1 is SGHNT and CDR2 is YYREEE (reference sequence). CDR3 amino acids: CASSLGVGGARDTEAFF. The CDR3 coding sequence is TGTGCCAGCAGCTTGGGCGTGGGGGGCGCTAGGGACACTGAAGCTTTCTTT.

V and J are TRBV2 and TRBJ1-2; possibly TRBD1 for D (5 bases). The V end was cut by 1 base, the J end by 2 bases, with 8 bases between. The CDR3 totals 14 residues. The germline V gene encodes CDR1 SNHLY and CDR2 FYNNEI. In nucleotides, the CDR3 is TGTGCCAGCAGTGAAGTGGGGCCAAACTATGGCTACACCTTC. Translation gives CASSEVGPNYGYTF.

The chain recombines TRBV7-8 with TRBJ1-5; D unclear. CDR3 size: 14 residues. V was cut by 4 bases and J by 11 bases, with 18 bases left in between. Per germline, CDR1 SGHVS and CDR2 FQNEAQ. The CDR3: CASSSRSGWASQHF. Written as DNA, the CDR3 is TGTGCCAGCAGCTCGCGCTCGGGGTGGGCCTCCCAGCATTTT.

The chain uses TRBV10-3 and TRBJ1-5; D is possibly TRBD1 (5 bases). Germline V gives CDR1 ENHRY, CDR2 SYGVKD. V lost 0 bases and J lost 2, with 14 bases in between. The CDR3 has 17 residues. CDR3 sequence (DNA): TGTGCCATCAGTGAGTCGAGGGGATTAGGGGGCAATCAGCCCCAGCATTTT. Its protein is CAISESRGLGGNQPQHF.

Only a few counts were recorded for this clone. This chain joins TRBV9 and TRBJ1-6, with a weak D call TRBD1 (6 bases). Trimming pared 3 bases from V and 8 bases from J, leaving 15 bases between. Germline V CDR1 and CDR2: SGDLS, YYNGEE. The CDR3 is made up of 15 amino acids. As DNA, the CDR3 is TGTGCCAGCAGCGCCGGACAGTTTTGGGATTCACCCCTCCACTTT. This sequence encodes CASSAGQFWDSPLHF.

The chain has TRBV4-1 and TRBJ2-5; weak D call: TRBD2 (5 bases). Germline V lookup: CDR1 MGHRA, CDR2 YSYEKL. V was clipped by 4 bases and J by 4 bases, with 13 bases between them. The CDR3 is 14 residues long. This CDR3 is CASSREGVGETQYF. CDR3 in DNA: TGCGCCAGCAGCCGAGAGGGCGTGGGAGAGACCCAGTACTTC.

This clone was seen a single time. The CDR3 nucleotides are TGTGCCAGCAGCTTTTTGGGCAGGGGCTCCTACGAGCAGTACTTC. Amino acid sequence: CASSFLGRGSYEQYF. The chain combines TRBV5-6 with TRBJ2-7, with D tentatively TRBD1 (6 bases). V lost 2 bases to trimming and J lost 0 bases, with 12 bases between them. Germline V gene lookup returns CDR1 SGHDT and CDR2 YYEEEE. The CDR3 is 15 residues long.